These 9 T cell receptor beta chains came from one sample sequenced in a study of shared clonotypes between healthy human individuals. Terminally differentiated effector memory CD45RA+ cells were excluded from the naive CD8 cells, which were CD45RO-negative and positively selected for CCR7. Assay: immunoSEQ multiplex PCR; the TCRdb copy retains only in-frame clones and omits some. This sample carries around 1.9 million clones, about 94% of them seen once, and the ten largest clones take about 1.7%. The sequenced sample was naive CD8+ T cells from PBMCs. These receptors were obtained from a man aged 18-30 years in good health. Some clones in this sample may be carry-over from other donors' samples.

The rearrangement links TRBV9 to TRBJ1-1, with a weak D call TRBD1 (5 bases). CDR1 is SGDLS, CDR2 YYNGEE, per germline. Between the trimmed V and J ends, which lost 1 base and 1 base, there was a span of 14 bases. CDR3 length: 16 amino acids. CDR3 amino acids: CASSVSPQGQNTEAFF. The CDR3 DNA is TGTGCCAGCAGCGTAAGCCCGCAGGGCCAGAACACTGAAGCTTTCTTT.

CDR3 loop: CASSFGAGYGYTF. The CDR3 DNA reads as TGTGCCAGCAGTTTCGGGGCTGGCTATGGCTACACCTTC. The chain employs TRBV27 and TRBJ1-2; D is perhaps TRBD1 (5 bases). Deletions cut 3 bases from V and 4 bases from J, with 9 bases between. This CDR3 region has 13 residues. Germline CDR1 reads MNHEY; CDR2 reads SMNVEV (reference sequence).

CDR3 loop: CASSLVGTRGTQYF. In DNA, the CDR3 is TGTGCCAGCAGCTTGGTCGGGACAAGGGGGACCCAGTACTTC. V and J are TRBV5-6 and TRBJ2-5; D possibly corresponds to TRBD1 (6 bases). The CDR3 loop spans 14 amino acids. Trimming cost V 0 bases and J 7 bases, with 13 bases left between them. CDR1 and CDR2 from the germline V gene are SGHDT and YYEEEE.

The J gene is TRBJ2-3, the V gene TRBV14; D possibly corresponds to TRBD2 (6 bases). CDR3 size: 16 residues. Germline V gene data show CDR1 as SGHDN and CDR2 as FVKESK. The V end lost 4 bases, the J end lost 2 bases, and 16 bases lay between the germline ends. The CDR3 coding sequence is TGTGCCAGCAGCCCGGGACTTGTCGTACTCACAGATACGCAGTATTTT. Its protein product is CASSPGLVVLTDTQYF.

This chain uses TRBV30 with TRBJ1-4; the D is unclear. V lost 5 bases and J 4 bases, leaving 17 bases between the germline ends. Germline V gene sequence: CDR1 GTSNPN, CDR2 SVGIG (reference sequence). The CDR3 totals 15 residues. The CDR3: CAWEDRAGRNEKLFF. CDR3 coding DNA: TGTGCCTGGGAAGACCGGGCCGGCCGTAATGAAAAACTGTTTTTT.

The V and J genes are TRBV28 and TRBJ2-7, with TRBD2 as a possible D gene (7 bases). The CDR3 loop spans 15 amino acids. Trimming took off 5 bases at V and 2 bases at J, with 16 bases between the two ends. Germline values: CDR1 MDHEN, CDR2 SYDVKM. The CDR3 region is CASSDVGGGPYEQYF. The CDR3 nucleotides are TGTGCCAGCAGTGATGTGGGGGGGGGCCCCTACGAGCAGTACTTC.

The chain joins TRBV6-1 to TRBJ2-6; D ambiguous. V shed 3 bases and J shed 0 bases, with 3 bases lying between them. This CDR3 is built from 14 residues. Germline V gives CDR1 MNHNS, CDR2 SASEGT. This CDR3 is CASSDTSGANVLTF. The CDR3 DNA follows: TGTGCCAGCAGTGATACCTCTGGGGCCAACGTCCTGACTTTC.

The chain is built from TRBV30 and TRBJ2-3; possible D gene TRBD1, 8 bases. The CDR3 totals 13 residues. Germline V gives CDR1 GTSNPN, CDR2 SVGIG (reference sequence). Trimming took off 4 bases at V and 3 bases at J, with 11 bases between the two ends. The CDR3 DNA reads as TGTGCCTGGAACAGGGGGGGTACAGATACGCAGTATTTT. Translating it yields CAWNRGGTDTQYF.

The genes are TRBV11-2 and TRBJ1-3; maybe TRBD1 (5 bases). This CDR3 is built from 15 residues. V shed 5 bases and J shed 2 bases, with 13 bases lying between them. The germline gives CDR1 SGHAT, CDR2 FQNNGV. CDR3 loop: CASSLGGGTGNTIYF. CDR3 coding DNA: TGTGCCAGCAGCCTCGGGGGAGGAACTGGAAACACCATATATTTT.